This passage covers 8 T cell receptor beta chains from one sample sequenced in a study of shared clonotypes between healthy human individuals. Repertoires were generated with immunoSEQ multiplex PCR, while TCRdb's copy carries only in-frame clones and drops some. The repertoire holds about 700,000 clones, with approximately 74% as singletons. The source material was memory CD4+ T cells sorted from blood. The subset denotes: CD45RA-negative fraction. The receptor set was obtained from a woman in her 30s in good health.

This clone was detected only a few times. CDR3 nucleotides: TGCGCCAGCAGCTTGGATCCCGGGGGCGGCGGAGAAAAACTGTTTTTT. Its protein product is CASSLDPGGGGEKLFF. The chain combines TRBV5-1 with TRBJ1-4; perhaps TRBD1 as D (6 bases). Trimming removed 0 bases at V and 8 bases at J, with 17 bases between. The CDR3 has 16 amino acids. Germline V gene lookup returns CDR1 SGHRS and CDR2 YFSETQ.

This clone was recorded many times. The CDR3 reads CASSPRLAGVFNEQYF. In nucleotides, the CDR3 is TGTGCCAGCAGCCCCAGACTAGCGGGAGTTTTCAACGAGCAGTACTTC. The J gene is TRBJ2-7, the V gene TRBV11-2, with TRBD2 identical over 12 bases. Germline V gives CDR1 SGHAT, CDR2 FQNNGV. Trimming took 5 bases from V and 5 from J; bases not matched to a gene: 10. The CDR3 spans 16 residues.

The rearrangement links TRBV4-2 to TRBJ2-2; D is ambiguous. There are 14 residues in the CDR3. V was pared by 4 bases and J by 6 bases, with 12 bases between. CDR1 is LGHNA and CDR2 is YNFKEQ in the germline V gene. The CDR3 nucleotides read TGTGCCAGCAGCCTGAATTCCATCTCCGGGGAGCTGTTTTTT. It specifies CASSLNSISGELFF.

This clone was seen more than once but under ten times. Other DNA sequences in the same sample also yield this CDR3. The chain is built from TRBV15 and TRBJ2-1; 8 bases are shared with TRBD1. Trimming removed 5 bases from V and 1 base from J; junction bases left unmatched: 4. This CDR3 has 15 residues. Germline CDR1 and CDR2: LNHNV and YYDKDF (reference sequence). The CDR3 DNA reads as TGTGCCACCAGCCGCGACAGGGGATCCTACAATGAGCAGTTCTTC. This codes for CATSRDRGSYNEQFF.

The table lists this clone with a count of one. V and J are TRBV27 and TRBJ2-7, with D perhaps assigned TRBD1 or TRBD2 (6 bases each). The germline CDR1 and CDR2 sequences are MNHEY and SMNVEV (reference sequence). CDR3 length: 13 amino acids. V lost 5 bases and J lost 2, with 10 bases in between. The chain's CDR3 is CASSRGPTYEQYF. CDR3 bases: TGTGCCAGCAGTCGGGGGCCTACCTACGAGCAGTACTTC.

The chain carries TRBV2 and TRBJ2-1, with D possibly being TRBD2 (6 bases). V was trimmed by 5 bases and J by 3 bases, leaving 14 bases between them. Germline V gene data show CDR1 as SNHLY and CDR2 as FYNNEI. CDR3 length equals 15 residues. The chain's CDR3 is CASSSMPGDYNEQFF. CDR3 DNA: TGTGCCAGCAGTTCAATGCCGGGAGACTACAATGAGCAGTTCTTC.

The chain combines TRBV28 with TRBJ2-1, with D possibly TRBD1 on 6 matching bases. Germline V gives CDR1 MDHEN, CDR2 SYDVKM. The CDR3 spans 12 residues. Trimming stripped 7 bases from V and 10 bases from J, with 14 bases between. The CDR3 loop reads CASTGQSREQFF. CDR3 bases: TGTGCCAGCACTGGACAGTCCCGGGAGCAGTTCTTC.

This sequence joins TRBV9 and TRBJ1-4, with D possibly being TRBD1 (5 bases). Germline-derived CDR1 and CDR2 are SGDLS and YYNGEE. The CDR3 sequence is 15 residues long. Trimming took 0 bases from V and 7 from J, leaving 13 bases between them. In nucleotides, the CDR3 is TGTGCCAGCAGCGTAGGTGGGACCCCTCGTGAAAAACTGTTTTTT. It is translated as CASSVGGTPREKLFF. Full variable domain (rest looked up from reference TRBV9 and TRBJ1-4): DSGVTQTPKHLITATGQRVTLRCSPRSGDLSVYWYQQSLDQGLQFLIQYYNGEERAKGNILERFSAQQFPDLHSELNLSSLELGDSALYFCASSVGGTPREKLFFGSGTQLSVL.